One and the same sample provided the 23 T cell receptor beta chains below, sequenced in a study of T cells after posttransplantation cyclophosphamide (dated by TCRdb to 2016 to 2018). Naive T cells were defined as viable CD3+CD4+ or CD3+CD8+ cells that were CCR7+CD45RA+CD45RO-CD95-CD27+CD28+. The library was generated by the immunoSEQ multiplex PCR assay. TCRdb obtained this table from immuneACCESS and retained in-frame rearrangements with V and J assigned. These tables miss some clones; where compared with another copy, unresolved V genes account for less than half of the shortfall, and the remainder is unexplained. The sample records fewer than 40,000 clones, 85% to 95% of which are singletons. Jointly, the top ten make up over 0.2% of the sample. The specimen was naive CD4+ T cells sorted from PBMCs. The origin of the receptors is an older woman in good health, CMV-negative, and a related stem cell transplant donor.

The chain carries TRBV5-1 and TRBJ2-1; tentative D call: TRBD1 (6 bases). V dropped 4 bases and J dropped 0 bases, with 20 bases sitting between them. The CDR3 sequence is 18 residues long. Germline V gene lookup returns CDR1 SGHRS and CDR2 YFSETQ. The CDR3 sequence: CASSRSIGGQSSYNEQFF. For the CDR3, the DNA is TGCGCCAGCAGCAGAAGTATAGGGGGTCAGAGCTCCTACAATGAGCAGTTCTTC. Drawing the rest from reference TRBV5-1 and TRBJ2-1, the complete variable domain is KAGVTQTPRYLIKTRGQQVTLSCSPISGHRSVSWYQQTPGQGLQFLFEYFSETQRNKGNFPGRFSGRQFSNSRSEMNVSTLELGDSALYLCASSRSIGGQSSYNEQFFGPGTRLTVL.

This clone appeared once. The V and J genes are TRBV2 and TRBJ1-5; maybe TRBD1 (6 bases). The CDR3 has 16 residues. The germline V gene has CDR1 SNHLY and CDR2 FYNNEI. V was trimmed by 7 bases and J by 1 base, leaving 17 bases between them. Here the CDR3 reads CASTPTGPISNQPQHF. The CDR3 DNA reads as TGTGCCAGCACCCCCACAGGGCCTATAAGCAATCAGCCCCAGCATTTT.

This clone was seen a handful of times. CDR3 protein: CASSYFGTPNTEAFF. The CDR3 nucleotides are TGTGCCAGCAGTTACTTCGGGACACCGAACACTGAAGCTTTCTTT. The V call is TRBV6-5, the J call TRBJ1-1, with a tentative D call TRBD1 (6 bases). The CDR3 spans 15 residues. CDR1 and CDR2 from the germline V gene are MNHEY and SVGAGI. Trimming removed 1 base at V and 1 base at J, with 10 bases between.

The chain has TRBV7-3 and TRBJ2-2; TRBD2 aligns across 9 bases. Germline V gene sequence: CDR1 SGHTA, CDR2 FQGTGA. The CDR3 is made up of 16 amino acids. The trim removed 5 bases at V and 1 base at J, leaving 5 bases unmatched. The CDR3: CASSRRRGGNTGELFF. DNA of the CDR3: TGTGCCAGCAGCCGCCGGCGGGGGGGGAACACCGGGGAGCTGTTTTTT.

This clone was counted between two and nine times. This sequence joins TRBV2 and TRBJ1-1; 9 bases are shared with TRBD1. J gave up 5 bases and V 6 bases, and 4 bases lay outside the gene matches. The CDR3 consists of 13 residues. From germline, CDR1 is SNHLY and CDR2 FYNNEI. The CDR3 loop reads CASRDRGKTEAFF. CDR3 sequence (DNA): TGTGCCAGCAGGGACAGGGGTAAAACTGAAGCTTTCTTT.

The chain is built from TRBV7-9 and TRBJ2-2; TRBD1 aligns across 7 bases. V shed 5 bases and J 0 bases; nucleotides not matched to a gene: 6. CDR3 size: 16 residues. CDR1 is SEHNR, CDR2 FQNEAQ, per germline (reference sequence). CDR3 protein: CASSHRQGTNTGELFF. The CDR3 coding sequence is TGTGCCAGCAGCCACCGACAGGGTACGAACACCGGGGAGCTGTTTTTT.

The chain couples TRBV10-3 to TRBJ2-3; the match to TRBD2 covers 7 bases. Germline CDR1 and CDR2: ENHRY and SYGVKD. This CDR3 spans 14 amino acids. Trimming at V came to 6 bases and at J to 0 bases, leaving 3 bases not matched to a gene. CDR3 sequence reads: CAIRRDYSTDTQYF. DNA for the CDR3: TGTGCCATCAGACGGGACTATAGCACAGATACGCAGTATTTT.

The chain recombines TRBV7-2 with TRBJ1-6, with D possibly matching TRBD1 (6 bases). The CDR3 runs to 15 residues. Trimming shortened V by 8 bases and J by 4 bases, and 15 bases separated the two germline ends. The germline V gene encodes CDR1 SGHTA and CDR2 FQGNSA. CDR3 amino acids: CASSRTEIYNSPLHF. The CDR3 nucleotides are TGTGCCAGCTCTCGGACAGAAATTTATAATTCACCCCTCCACTTT.

This clone was found a few times. This chain links TRBV2 with TRBJ2-3; a weak D match, TRBD1 (6 bases). Germline CDR1 and CDR2: SNHLY and FYNNEI. The V and J ends lost 8 bases and 3 bases respectively, with 21 bases between them. The CDR3 consists of 16 residues. CDR3 loop: CASARGQKPYTDTQYF. The CDR3 DNA follows: TGTGCCAGCGCCCGCGGACAGAAACCATATACAGATACGCAGTATTTT.

In this sample, this clone turned up a few times. The chain carries TRBV27 and TRBJ2-7; 7 bases are shared with TRBD2. The junction had 1 base not matched to a gene; V was cut back by 0 bases and J by 5 bases. CDR1 is MNHEY, CDR2 SMNVEV, per germline (reference sequence). CDR3 length equals 13 residues. The CDR3 nucleotides read TGTGCCAGCAGTTTATCGGGAGGGAACGAGCAGTACTTC. Amino acids: CASSLSGGNEQYF.

This rearrangement joins TRBV29-1 to TRBJ2-3; 7 bases fit TRBD2. Trimming took 5 bases from V and 4 from J; bases not matched to a gene: 3. The CDR3 consists of 12 residues. CDR1 is SQVTM and CDR2 is ANQGSEA in the germline V gene. The DNA of the CDR3 is TGCAGCGTTAGCCGGGGGGCAGATACGCAGTATTTT. Amino acids: CSVSRGADTQYF.

The V and J genes are TRBV7-2 and TRBJ1-3; D unresolved. This CDR3 is built from 14 residues. CDR1 SGHTA and CDR2 FQGNSA come from the germline V gene. V lost 5 bases, J lost 2 bases, and 10 bases lay in between. The CDR3 region has the DNA TGTGCCAGCAGCCCCTCGGGAACTGGAAACACCATATATTTT. Amino acids: CASSPSGTGNTIYF.

This clone was detected once. The gene calls are TRBV30 and TRBJ1-2, with D perhaps matching TRBD1 (6 bases). The V gene's germline CDR1 is GTSNPN and CDR2 SVGIG (reference sequence). Deletions cut 4 bases from V and 6 bases from J, with 15 bases between. The CDR3 is 13 amino acids. The chain's CDR3 is CAWIYHREHGYTF. CDR3 in DNA: TGTGCCTGGATCTATCACAGGGAGCATGGCTACACCTTC.

The genes are TRBV9 and TRBJ1-2; TRBD1 agrees at 8 bases. The germline CDR1 and CDR2 sequences are SGDLS and YYNGEE. The ends lost 1 base at V and 10 bases at J; junction bases unmatched: 9. The CDR3 runs to 14 residues. In DNA form, the CDR3 reads TGTGCCAGCAGCGTAACCCCCGGACAGGGCGACTACACCTTC. Protein product: CASSVTPGQGDYTF.

The chain combines TRBV11-2 with TRBJ2-1; 15 bases are a match to TRBD2. Germline CDR1 SGHAT, CDR2 FQNNGV. J gave up 7 bases and V 4 bases, and 2 bases lay outside the gene matches. CDR3 length: 15 residues. This CDR3 reads CASSSGLAGGNEQFF. The CDR3 region has the DNA TGTGCCAGCAGCTCGGGACTAGCGGGGGGTAATGAGCAGTTCTTC.

The chain couples TRBV11-2 to TRBJ2-6, with 7 bases matching TRBD1. There are 17 residues in the CDR3. The V gene's germline CDR1 is SGHAT and CDR2 FQNNGV. V lost 5 bases and J lost 0; bases outside the gene matches: 7. In DNA, the CDR3 is TGTGCCAGCAGCCCTCGACAGGGCACCTCTGGGGCCAACGTCCTGACTTTC. Residues: CASSPRQGTSGANVLTF.

The V gene is TRBV5-1, the J gene TRBJ2-1, with 9 bases lining up with TRBD2. V lost 5 bases, J lost 7 bases, and 10 bases stayed unmatched. Germline CDR1 reads SGHRS; CDR2 reads YFSETQ. The CDR3 is 15 amino acids. CDR3 amino acids: CASRSISGSANEQFF. The CDR3 DNA reads TGCGCCAGCAGAAGTATTAGCGGGAGCGCTAATGAGCAGTTCTTC.

This chain links TRBV7-3 with TRBJ2-5; D unresolved. The V end lost 2 bases, the J end lost 2 bases, and 9 bases lay between the germline ends. Germline V gene data show CDR1 as SGHTA and CDR2 as FQGTGA. CDR3 length equals 14 residues. CDR3 sequence: CASSLGPVQETQYF. CDR3 in DNA: TGTGCCAGCAGCTTAGGGCCGGTTCAAGAGACCCAGTACTTC.

V usage is TRBV7-9 and J usage is TRBJ1-1, with TRBD1 matching 7 bases. Unmatched junction bases numbered 8, after V lost 1 base and J lost 0 bases. CDR3 length: 17 amino acids. CDR1 is SEHNR, CDR2 FQNEAQ, per germline (reference sequence). This CDR3 reads CASSLGDSALMNTEAFF. In DNA form, the CDR3 reads TGTGCCAGCAGCTTAGGGGACAGCGCGCTTATGAACACTGAAGCTTTCTTT.

This chain connects TRBV5-8 to TRBJ2-5; 7 positions match TRBD1. The CDR3 has 13 residues. Trimming took 2 bases from V and 5 from J; bases not matched to a gene: 3. Germline V CDR1 and CDR2: SGHTS, YDEGEE. The CDR3, as DNA: TGTGCCAGCAGCTTTCACAGGGGTGAGACCCAGTACTTC. Encoded protein: CASSFHRGETQYF.

The CDR3 bases are TGTGCCAGCAGGGAGACAGGGGTTCAGCCCCAGCATTTT. It is translated as CASRETGVQPQHF. This rearrangement joins TRBV6-5 to TRBJ1-5, with TRBD1 matching 8 bases. Germline loops: CDR1 MNHEY, CDR2 SVGAGI. This CDR3 comprises 13 residues. V was clipped by 6 bases and J by 6 bases; unmatched bases: 4.

The chain uses TRBV7-3 and TRBJ2-1, with 8 bases aligning to TRBD1. The CDR3 length is 15 residues. Germline V gene data show CDR1 as SGHTA and CDR2 as FQGTGA. V was clipped by 7 bases and J by 3 bases; unmatched bases: 8. For the CDR3, the DNA is TGTGCCAGCACGAAGTCAGGGGGCAGCTACAATGAGCAGTTCTTC. Encoded protein: CASTKSGGSYNEQFF.

CDR3 sequence reads: CASSGQTSSYNEQFF. CDR3 coding DNA: TGCGCCAGCAGCGGACAAACGAGCTCCTACAATGAGCAGTTCTTC. This chain uses TRBV5-1 with TRBJ2-1, with TRBD1 as a possible D gene (5 bases). This CDR3 comprises 15 residues. Trimming pared 4 bases from V and 0 bases from J, leaving 11 bases between. Germline lookup yields CDR1 SGHRS and CDR2 YFSETQ.